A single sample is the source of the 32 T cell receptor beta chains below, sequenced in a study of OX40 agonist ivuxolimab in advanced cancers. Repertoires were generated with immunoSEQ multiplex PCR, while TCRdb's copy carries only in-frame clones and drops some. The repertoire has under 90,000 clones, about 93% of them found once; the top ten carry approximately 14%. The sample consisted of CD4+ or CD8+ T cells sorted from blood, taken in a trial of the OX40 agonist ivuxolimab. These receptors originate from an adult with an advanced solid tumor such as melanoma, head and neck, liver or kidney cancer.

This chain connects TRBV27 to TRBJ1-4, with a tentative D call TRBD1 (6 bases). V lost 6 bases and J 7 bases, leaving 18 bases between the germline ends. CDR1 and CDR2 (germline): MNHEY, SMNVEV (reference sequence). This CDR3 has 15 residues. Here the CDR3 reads CASSQGTVPREKLFF. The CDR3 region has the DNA TGTGCCAGCAGCCAGGGGACGGTGCCCCGTGAAAAACTGTTTTTT.

The chain's CDR3 is CASSLIPFRWGQFF. CDR3 coding DNA: TGTGCCAGCAGTCTTATCCCCTTTAGATGGGGGCAGTTCTTC. This chain connects TRBV11-2 to TRBJ2-1; no firm D call. Germline CDR1 is SGHAT and CDR2 is FQNNGV. The CDR3 spans 14 residues. V was shortened by 6 bases and J by 12 bases, with 21 bases between the two germline ends.

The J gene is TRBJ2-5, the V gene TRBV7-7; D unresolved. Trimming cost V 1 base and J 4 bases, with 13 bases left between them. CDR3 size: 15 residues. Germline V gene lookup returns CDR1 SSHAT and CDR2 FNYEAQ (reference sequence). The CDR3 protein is CASSLVVGFGETQYF. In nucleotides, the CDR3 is TGTGCCAGCAGCTTAGTCGTCGGGTTTGGAGAGACCCAGTACTTC.

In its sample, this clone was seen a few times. The CDR3 DNA sequence: TGTGCCAGCAGCCCTGGTCCGGGGGTTGTGGCCCAGCATTTT. Protein: CASSPGPGVVAQHF. The V call is TRBV5-4, the J call TRBJ1-5; possibly TRBD1 for D (5 bases). CDR3 length equals 14 residues. CDR1 is SGHNT, CDR2 YYREEE, per germline (reference sequence). V was shortened by 4 bases and J by 11 bases, with 19 bases between the two germline ends.

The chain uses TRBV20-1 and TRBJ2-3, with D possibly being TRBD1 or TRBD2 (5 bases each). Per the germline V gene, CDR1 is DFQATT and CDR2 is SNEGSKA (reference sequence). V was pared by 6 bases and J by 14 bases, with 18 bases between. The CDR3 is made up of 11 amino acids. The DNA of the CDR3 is TGCAGTGCCCCCGTGGTGGGGGTACTGTATTTT. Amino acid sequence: CSAPVVGVLYF.

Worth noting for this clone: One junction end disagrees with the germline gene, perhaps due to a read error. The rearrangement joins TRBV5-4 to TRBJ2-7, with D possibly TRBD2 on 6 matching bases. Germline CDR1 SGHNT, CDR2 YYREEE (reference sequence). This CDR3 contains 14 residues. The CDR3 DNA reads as TGTGCCAGCAGCTTAATCGGGAGCTCCCACGAGCAGTACTTC. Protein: CASSLIGSSHEQYF.

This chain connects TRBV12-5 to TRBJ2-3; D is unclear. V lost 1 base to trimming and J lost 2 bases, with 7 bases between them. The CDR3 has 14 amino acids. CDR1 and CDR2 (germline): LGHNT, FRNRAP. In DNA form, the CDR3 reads TGTGCTAGTGGTTTGGGGGTTCTCACAGATACGCAGTATTTT. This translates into CASGLGVLTDTQYF.

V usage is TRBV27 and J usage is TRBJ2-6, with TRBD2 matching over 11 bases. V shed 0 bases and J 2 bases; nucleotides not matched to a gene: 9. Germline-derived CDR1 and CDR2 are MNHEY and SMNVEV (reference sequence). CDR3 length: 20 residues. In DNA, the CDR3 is TGTGCCAGCAGTTTATCGGGTCTAGCGGGAGGAGGCGCTGGGGCCAACGTCCTGACTTTC. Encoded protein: CASSLSGLAGGGAGANVLTF.

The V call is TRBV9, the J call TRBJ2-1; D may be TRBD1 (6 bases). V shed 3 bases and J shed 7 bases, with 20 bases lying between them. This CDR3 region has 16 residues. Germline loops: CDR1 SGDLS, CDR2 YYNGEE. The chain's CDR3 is CASSGGWDTPGNEQFF. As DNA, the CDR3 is TGTGCCAGCAGCGGGGGGTGGGACACCCCCGGGAATGAGCAGTTCTTC.

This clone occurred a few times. CDR3 DNA sequence: TGTGCTAGTGGTTGGTCCGCGACTGCCCGGGACCACACTGAAGCTTTCTTT. Protein: CASGWSATARDHTEAFF. The chain couples TRBV12-5 to TRBJ1-1; D possibly corresponds to TRBD1 (5 bases). Germline CDR1 and CDR2: LGHNT and FRNRAP. Trimming removed 4 bases from V and 3 bases from J, with 21 bases in between. The CDR3 consists of 17 residues.

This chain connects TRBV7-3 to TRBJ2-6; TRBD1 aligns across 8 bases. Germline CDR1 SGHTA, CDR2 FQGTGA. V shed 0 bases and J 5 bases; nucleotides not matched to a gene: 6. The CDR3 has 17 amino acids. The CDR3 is CASSLTLGQGWANVLTF. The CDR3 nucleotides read TGTGCCAGCAGCTTAACGCTTGGACAGGGCTGGGCCAACGTCCTGACTTTC.

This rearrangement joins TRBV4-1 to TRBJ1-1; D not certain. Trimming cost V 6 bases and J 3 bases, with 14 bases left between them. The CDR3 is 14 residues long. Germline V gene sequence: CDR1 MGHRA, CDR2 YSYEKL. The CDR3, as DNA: TGCGCCAGCAGTCTAACGACGAAGGACACTGAAGCTTTCTTT. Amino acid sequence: CASSLTTKDTEAFF.

DNA of the CDR3: TGCGCCAGCACCTCAATGAACACTGAAGCTTTCTTT. Amino acids: CASTSMNTEAFF. The J gene is TRBJ1-1, the V gene TRBV10-2; D remains ambiguous. The ends were cut back, 7 bases at V and 0 bases at J, with 6 bases in the middle. The germline V gene has CDR1 WSHSY and CDR2 SAAADI. The CDR3 consists of 12 residues.

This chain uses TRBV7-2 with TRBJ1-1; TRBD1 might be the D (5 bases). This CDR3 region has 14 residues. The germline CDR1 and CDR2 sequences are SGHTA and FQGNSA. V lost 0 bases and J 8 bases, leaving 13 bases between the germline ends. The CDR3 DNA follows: TGTGCCAGCAGCTTAGCCCAGGGTATGGGGGAAGCTTTCTTT. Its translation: CASSLAQGMGEAFF.

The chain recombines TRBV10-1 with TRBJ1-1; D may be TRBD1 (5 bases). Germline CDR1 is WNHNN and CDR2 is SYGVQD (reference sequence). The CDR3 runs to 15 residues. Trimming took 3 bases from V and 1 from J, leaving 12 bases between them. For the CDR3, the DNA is TGCGCCAGCAGTGAAGGAGGGGTTCCGAACACTGAAGCTTTCTTT. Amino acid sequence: CASSEGGVPNTEAFF.

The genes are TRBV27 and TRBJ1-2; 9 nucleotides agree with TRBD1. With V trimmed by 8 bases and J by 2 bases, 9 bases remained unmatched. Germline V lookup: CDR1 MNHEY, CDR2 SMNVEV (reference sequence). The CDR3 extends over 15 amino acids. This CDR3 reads CASASTGGANYGYTF. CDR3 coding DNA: TGTGCCAGCGCCTCGACAGGGGGGGCAAACTATGGCTACACCTTC.

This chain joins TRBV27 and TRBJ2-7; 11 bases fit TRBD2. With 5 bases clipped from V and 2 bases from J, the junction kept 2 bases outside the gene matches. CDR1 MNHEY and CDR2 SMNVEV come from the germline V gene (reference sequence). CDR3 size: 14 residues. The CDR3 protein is CASSILAGAYEQYF. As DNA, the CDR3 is TGTGCCAGCAGTATACTAGCGGGGGCCTACGAGCAGTACTTC.

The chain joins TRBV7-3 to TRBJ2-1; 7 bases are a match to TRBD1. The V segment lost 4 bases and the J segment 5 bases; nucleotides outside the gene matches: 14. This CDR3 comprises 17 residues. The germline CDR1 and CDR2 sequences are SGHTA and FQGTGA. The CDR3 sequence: CASSSNLIGTVHNEQFF. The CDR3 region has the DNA TGTGCCAGCAGCTCCAATCTTATCGGGACAGTTCACAATGAGCAGTTCTTC.

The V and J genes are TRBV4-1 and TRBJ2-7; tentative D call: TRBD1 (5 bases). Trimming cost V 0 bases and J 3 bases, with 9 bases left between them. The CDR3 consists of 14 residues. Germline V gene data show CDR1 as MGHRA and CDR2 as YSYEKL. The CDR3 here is CASSQEVQGYEQYF. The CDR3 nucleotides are TGCGCCAGCAGCCAAGAGGTCCAGGGCTACGAGCAGTACTTC.

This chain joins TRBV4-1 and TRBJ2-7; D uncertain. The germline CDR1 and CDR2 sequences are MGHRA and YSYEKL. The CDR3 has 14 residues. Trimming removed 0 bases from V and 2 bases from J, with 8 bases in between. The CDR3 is CASSQDLAAYEQYF. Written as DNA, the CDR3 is TGCGCCAGCAGCCAAGACCTGGCAGCCTACGAGCAGTACTTC.

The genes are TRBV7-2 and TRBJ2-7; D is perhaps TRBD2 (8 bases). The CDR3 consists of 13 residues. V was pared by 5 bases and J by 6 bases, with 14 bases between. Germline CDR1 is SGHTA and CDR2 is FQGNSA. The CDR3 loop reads CASSPGGGLEQYF. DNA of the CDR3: TGTGCCAGCAGCCCGGGAGGGGGCCTCGAGCAGTACTTC.

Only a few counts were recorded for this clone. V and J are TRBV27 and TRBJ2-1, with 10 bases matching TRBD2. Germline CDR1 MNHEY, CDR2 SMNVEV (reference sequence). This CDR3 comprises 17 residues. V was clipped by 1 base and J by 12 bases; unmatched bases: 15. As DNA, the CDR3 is TGTGCCAGCAGTTTATATCTAAGCGGGAGGGGGAAACGAGCGCAGTTCTTC. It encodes CASSLYLSGRGKRAQFF.

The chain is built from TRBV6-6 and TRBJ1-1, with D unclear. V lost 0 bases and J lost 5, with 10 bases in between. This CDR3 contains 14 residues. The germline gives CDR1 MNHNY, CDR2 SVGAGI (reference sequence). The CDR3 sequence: CASSYSPAGTEAFF. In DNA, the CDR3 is TGTGCCAGCAGTTACTCCCCGGCGGGGACTGAAGCTTTCTTT.

CDR3 sequence (DNA): TGTGCCAGCAGCTTAGAGGGACAGGGGTACGAGCAGTACTTC. Protein product: CASSLEGQGYEQYF. The chain couples TRBV11-3 to TRBJ2-7; TRBD1 agrees at 10 bases. Trimming at V came to 0 bases and at J to 4 bases, leaving 0 bases not matched to a gene. The CDR3 runs to 14 residues. Germline V gene data show CDR1 as SGHNT and CDR2 as YENEEA.

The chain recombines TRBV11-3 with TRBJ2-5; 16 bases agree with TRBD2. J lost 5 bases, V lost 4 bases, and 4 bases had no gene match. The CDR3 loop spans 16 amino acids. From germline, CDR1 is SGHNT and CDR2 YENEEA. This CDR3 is CASSSGTSGGAETQYF. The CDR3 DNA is TGTGCCAGCAGCTCGGGGACTAGCGGGGGGGCCGAGACCCAGTACTTC.

The CDR3, as DNA: TGTGCCAGCACCCAGGGGCCGATGATGAACACTGAAGCTTTCTTT. Its protein is CASTQGPMMNTEAFF. The V call is TRBV6-5, the J call TRBJ1-1; a weak D match, TRBD1 (6 bases). V lost 7 bases and J 0 bases, leaving 15 bases between the germline ends. This CDR3 is built from 15 residues. CDR1 and CDR2 (germline): MNHEY, SVGAGI.

The CDR3 region is CAWSPGQGNQPQHF. The CDR3 DNA sequence: TGTGCCTGGAGTCCGGGACAGGGCAATCAGCCCCAGCATTTT. The rearrangement links TRBV30 to TRBJ1-5; 8 bases are shared with TRBD1. In germline, CDR1 is GTSNPN, CDR2 SVGIG (reference sequence). The CDR3 is made up of 14 amino acids. V shed 2 bases, J shed 2 bases, and the junction held 2 bases outside the gene matches.

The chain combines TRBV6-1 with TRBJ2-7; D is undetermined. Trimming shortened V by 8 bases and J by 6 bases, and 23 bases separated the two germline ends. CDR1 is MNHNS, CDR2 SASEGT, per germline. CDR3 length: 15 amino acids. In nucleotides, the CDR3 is TGTGCCAGCCAGGTGGGCTTTCGAAAACGGGTCGAGCAGTACTTC. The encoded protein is CASQVGFRKRVEQYF.

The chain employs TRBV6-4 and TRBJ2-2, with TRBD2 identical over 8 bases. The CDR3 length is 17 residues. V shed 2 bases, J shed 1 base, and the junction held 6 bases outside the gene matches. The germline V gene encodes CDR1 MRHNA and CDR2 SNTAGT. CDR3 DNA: TGTGCCAGCAGTGACGGAGCGGGAGTCATGAACACCGGGGAGCTGTTTTTT. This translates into CASSDGAGVMNTGELFF.

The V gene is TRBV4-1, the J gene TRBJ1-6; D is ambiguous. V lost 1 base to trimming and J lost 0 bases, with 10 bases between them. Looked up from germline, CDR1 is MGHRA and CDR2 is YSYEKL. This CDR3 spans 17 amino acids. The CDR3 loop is CASSQAGPSSYNSPLHF. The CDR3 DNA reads TGCGCCAGCAGCCAAGCGGGCCCGAGCTCCTATAATTCACCCCTCCACTTT.

The CDR3 protein is CASSYSKAGRNTEAFF. The CDR3, as DNA: TGTGCCAGCAGTTACTCGAAGGCAGGGAGGAACACTGAAGCTTTCTTT. The chain couples TRBV6-5 to TRBJ1-1, with a weak D call TRBD1 (5 bases). Germline V gives CDR1 MNHEY, CDR2 SVGAGI. The CDR3 loop spans 16 amino acids. With 0 bases removed from V and 1 base from J, the gap between germline ends came to 12 bases.

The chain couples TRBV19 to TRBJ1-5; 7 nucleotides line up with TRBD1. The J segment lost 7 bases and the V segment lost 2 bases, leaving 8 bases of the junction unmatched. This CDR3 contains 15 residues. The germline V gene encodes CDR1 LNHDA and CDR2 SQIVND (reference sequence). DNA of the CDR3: TGTGCCAGTAGTATACGCCAGGGGGACTTGCAGCCCCAGCATTTT. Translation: CASSIRQGDLQPQHF.